These 7 T cell receptor beta chains originate from one sample sequenced in a study of glioma-infiltrating T cells listed by TCRdb under 2016. The reads were generated on an Illumina MiSeq. The iRepertoire nested amplicon-rescue multiplex PCR (arm-PCR) platform was used to amplify TCR alpha and beta CDR3 regions from RNA. TCRdb handled the public reads itself, with Q25 trimming in fastp and clone calling in MiXCR, and kept productive beta chains. Duplicate CDR3 protein sequences are folded into a single record with the most common DNA and genes. Counted in this sample were 20,000 to 25,000 distinct CDR3 sequences; around 23% of them appeared once. Jointly, the top ten make up around 13% of the sample. The sequenced sample was glioma tissue, nonneoplastic brain tissue, or PBMCs (not recorded which). Every receptor here comes from a human donor with low-grade glioma or glioblastoma, undergoing nonglioma brain surgery, or in good health (not recorded which).

On this clonotype: A much larger clone differs from this one at a single base, so this may be a read error. The J gene is TRBJ2-1, the V gene TRBV6-2 or TRBV6-3; D is tentatively TRBD1 or TRBD2 (5 bases each). With 6 bases removed from V and 10 bases from J, the gap between germline ends came to 13 bases. The CDR3 loop spans 12 amino acids. Germline loops: CDR1 MNHEY, CDR2 SVGEGT. DNA of the CDR3: TGTGCCAGCAGCTCCCAGGGAGACGAGCAGTTCTTC. It is translated as CASSSQGDEQFF.

At least ten counts were recorded for this clonotype. The rearrangement uses TRBV11-2 and TRBJ1-2; D may be TRBD1 (6 bases). V lost 1 base and J 3 bases, leaving 9 bases between the germline ends. The CDR3 consists of 14 residues. The V gene's germline CDR1 is SGHAT and CDR2 FQNNGV. This CDR3 reads CASSLGAGDYGYTF. CDR3 coding DNA: TGTGCCAGCAGCTTAGGGGCAGGGGACTATGGCTACACCTTC. Combining the CDR3 with reference TRBV11-2 and TRBJ1-2 gives the whole variable domain EAGVAQSPRYKIIEKRQSVAFWCNPISGHATLYWYQQILGQGPKLLIQFQNNGVVDDSQLPKDRFSAERLKGVDSTLKIQPAKLEDSAVYLCASSLGAGDYGYTFGSGTRLTVV.

As concerns this clonotype: A read error may explain this, as a much larger clone is one base away. The chain combines TRBV12-3 or TRBV12-4 with TRBJ1-5; TRBD1 agrees at 7 bases. The CDR3 covers 14 residues. CDR3 sequence reads: CASSPTGANQPQNF. CDR3 sequence (DNA): TGTGCCAGCAGTCCAACAGGGGCCAATCAGCCCCAGAATTTT.

The chain links TRBV28 to TRBJ2-4; 8 nucleotides align to TRBD2. With 5 bases clipped from V and 4 bases from J, the junction kept 16 bases outside the gene matches. The CDR3 has 18 amino acids. Germline CDR1 MDHEN, CDR2 SYDVKM. The CDR3 reads CASSAPRGRERGKNIQYF. CDR3 coding DNA: TGTGCCAGCAGTGCCCCCCGGGGAAGGGAGCGGGGGAAAAACATTCAGTACTTC.

This clonotype was seen repeatedly, ten times or more. V is TRBV5-4 and J is TRBJ2-3; 8 bases match TRBD2. Germline CDR1 reads SGHNT; CDR2 reads YYREEE (reference sequence). The CDR3 contains 16 residues. J lost 2 bases, V lost 1 base, and 6 bases had no gene match. CDR3 protein: CASSLSAGGPTDTQYF. The CDR3, as DNA: TGTGCCAGCAGCTTGTCGGCGGGGGGCCCCACAGATACGCAGTATTTT.

Many counts were recorded for this clonotype. The rearrangement links TRBV20-1 to TRBJ1-1; D call uncertain. Germline lookup yields CDR1 DFQATT and CDR2 SNEGSKA (reference sequence). The ends were cut back, 3 bases at V and 4 bases at J, with 18 bases in the middle. This CDR3 comprises 15 residues. The CDR3 sequence: CSASRDSGQLTEAFF. In DNA form, the CDR3 reads TGCAGTGCTAGTAGGGATTCCGGGCAGCTCACTGAAGCTTTCTTT.

This clonotype was detected many times. The J gene is TRBJ2-1, the V gene TRBV20-1, with 8 bases aligning to TRBD2. Trimming took 2 bases from V and 4 from J; bases not matched to a gene: 7. Germline CDR1 reads DFQATT; CDR2 reads SNEGSKA (reference sequence). The CDR3 has 15 residues. This chain's CDR3 is CSARKRLARYNEQFF. The DNA for the CDR3 is TGCAGTGCTAGAAAAAGACTAGCGAGATACAATGAGCAGTTCTTC.